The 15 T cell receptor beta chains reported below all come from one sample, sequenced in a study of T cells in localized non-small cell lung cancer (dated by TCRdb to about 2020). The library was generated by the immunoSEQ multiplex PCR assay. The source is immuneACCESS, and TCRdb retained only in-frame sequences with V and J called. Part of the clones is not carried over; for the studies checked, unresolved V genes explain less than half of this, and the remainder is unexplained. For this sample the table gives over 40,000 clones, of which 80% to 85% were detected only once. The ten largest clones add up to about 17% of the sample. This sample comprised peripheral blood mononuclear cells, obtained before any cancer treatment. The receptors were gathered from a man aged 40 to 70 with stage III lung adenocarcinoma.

CDR3 in DNA: TGTGCCAGTAGTATAGTGGAGAACACTGAAGCTTTCTTT. This sequence encodes CASSIVENTEAFF. The chain employs TRBV19 and TRBJ1-1; D gene unclear. This CDR3 is built from 13 residues. Germline-derived CDR1 and CDR2 are LNHDA and SQIVND (reference sequence). V dropped 1 base and J dropped 1 base, with 4 bases sitting between them.

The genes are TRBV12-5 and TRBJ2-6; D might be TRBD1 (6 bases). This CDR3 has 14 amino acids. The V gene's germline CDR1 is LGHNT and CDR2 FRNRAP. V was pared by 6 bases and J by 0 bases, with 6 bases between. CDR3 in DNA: TGTGCTAGTGGAGGGGGCTCTGGGGCCAACGTCCTGACTTTC. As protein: CASGGGSGANVLTF. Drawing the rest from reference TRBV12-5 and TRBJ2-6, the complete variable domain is DARVTQTPRHKVTEMGQEVTMRCQPILGHNTVFWYRQTMMQGLELLAYFRNRAPLDDSGMPKDRFSAEMPDATLATLKIQPSEPRDSAVYFCASGGGSGANVLTFGAGSRLTVL.

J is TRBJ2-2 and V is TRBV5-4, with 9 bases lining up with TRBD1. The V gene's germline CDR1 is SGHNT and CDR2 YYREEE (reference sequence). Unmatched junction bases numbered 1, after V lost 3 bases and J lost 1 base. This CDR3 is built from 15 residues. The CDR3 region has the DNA TGTGCCAGCAGCTCGGGACAGGGGAACACCGGGGAGCTGTTTTTT. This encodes CASSSGQGNTGELFF. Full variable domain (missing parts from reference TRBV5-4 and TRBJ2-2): ETGVTQSPTHLIKTRGQQVTLRCSSQSGHNTVSWYQQALGQGPQFIFQYYREEENGRGNFPPRFSGLQFPNYSSELNVNALELDDSALYLCASSSGQGNTGELFFGEGSRLTVL.

CDR3 nucleotides: TGCGCCAGCAGTGAGTCGACTAGCGGGAGGCTACACGAGCAGTACTTC. Protein product: CASSESTSGRLHEQYF. V and J are TRBV10-1 and TRBJ2-7; 13 bases agree with TRBD2. The CDR3 covers 16 residues. With V trimmed by 0 bases and J by 5 bases, 4 bases remained unmatched. The V gene's germline CDR1 is WNHNN and CDR2 SYGVQD (reference sequence).

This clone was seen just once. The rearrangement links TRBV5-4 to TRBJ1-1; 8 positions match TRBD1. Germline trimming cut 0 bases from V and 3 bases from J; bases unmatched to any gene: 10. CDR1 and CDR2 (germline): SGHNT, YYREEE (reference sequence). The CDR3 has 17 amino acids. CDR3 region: CASSLGGTGRRDTEAFF. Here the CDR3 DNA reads TGTGCCAGCAGCTTGGGAGGGACAGGCCGAAGGGACACTGAAGCTTTCTTT. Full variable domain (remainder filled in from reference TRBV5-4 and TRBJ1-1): ETGVTQSPTHLIKTRGQQVTLRCSSQSGHNTVSWYQQALGQGPQFIFQYYREEENGRGNFPPRFSGLQFPNYSSELNVNALELDDSALYLCASSLGGTGRRDTEAFFGQGTRLTVV.

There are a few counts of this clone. CDR3 sequence reads: CASSWRQGRGNTEAFF. The CDR3 DNA sequence: TGTGCCAGCAGCTGGCGGCAGGGAAGAGGGAACACTGAAGCTTTCTTT. The chain uses TRBV5-6 and TRBJ1-1, with D possibly being TRBD1 (5 bases). This CDR3 comprises 16 residues. Trimming removed 3 bases from V and 1 base from J, with 16 bases in between. The germline V gene encodes CDR1 SGHDT and CDR2 YYEEEE. Together with reference TRBV5-6 and TRBJ1-1, the CDR3 gives the full variable domain: DAGVTQSPTHLIKTRGQQVTLRCSPKSGHDTVSWYQQALGQGPQFIFQYYEEEERQRGNFPDRFSGHQFPNYSSELNVNALLLGDSALYLCASSWRQGRGNTEAFFGQGTRLTVV.

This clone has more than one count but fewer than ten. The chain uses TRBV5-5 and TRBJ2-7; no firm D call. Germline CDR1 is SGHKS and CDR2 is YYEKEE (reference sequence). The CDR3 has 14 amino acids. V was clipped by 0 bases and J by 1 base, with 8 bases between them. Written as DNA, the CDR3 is TGTGCCAGCAGCTTGGCTTACGGATCCTACGAGCAGTACTTC. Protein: CASSLAYGSYEQYF.

CDR3 region: CASSQDGPQPQHF. For the CDR3, the DNA is TGTGCCAGCAGTCAGGACGGTCCCCAGCCCCAGCATTTT. This chain uses TRBV6-6 with TRBJ1-5; D is ambiguous. Trimming took 5 bases from V and 7 from J, leaving 12 bases between them. The CDR3 loop spans 13 amino acids. Looked up from germline, CDR1 is MNHNY and CDR2 is SVGAGI (reference sequence).

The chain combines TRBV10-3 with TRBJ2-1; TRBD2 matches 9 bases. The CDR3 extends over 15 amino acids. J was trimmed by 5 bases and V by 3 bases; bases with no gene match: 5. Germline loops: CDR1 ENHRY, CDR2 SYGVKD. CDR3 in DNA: TGTGCCATCAGTGATCTAGCGGGGCCCGACAATGAGCAGTTCTTC. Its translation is CAISDLAGPDNEQFF.

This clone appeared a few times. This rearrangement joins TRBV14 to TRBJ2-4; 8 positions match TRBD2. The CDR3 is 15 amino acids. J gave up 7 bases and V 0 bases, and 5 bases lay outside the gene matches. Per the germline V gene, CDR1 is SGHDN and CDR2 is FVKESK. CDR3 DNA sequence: TGTGCCAGCAGCCAAGACGCGGGAGGAGTGAACATTCAGTACTTC. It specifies CASSQDAGGVNIQYF.

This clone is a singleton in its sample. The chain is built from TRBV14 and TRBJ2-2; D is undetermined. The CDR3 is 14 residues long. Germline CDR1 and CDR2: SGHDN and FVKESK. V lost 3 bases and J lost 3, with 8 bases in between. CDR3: CASSHDGHTGELFF. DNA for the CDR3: TGTGCCAGCAGCCACGACGGGCACACCGGGGAGCTGTTTTTT.

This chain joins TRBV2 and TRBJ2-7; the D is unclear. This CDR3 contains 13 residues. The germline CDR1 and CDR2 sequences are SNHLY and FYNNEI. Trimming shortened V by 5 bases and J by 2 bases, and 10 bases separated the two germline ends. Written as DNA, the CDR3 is TGTGCCAGCAGTTCGGAACGGACCTACGAGCAGTACTTC. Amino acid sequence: CASSSERTYEQYF.

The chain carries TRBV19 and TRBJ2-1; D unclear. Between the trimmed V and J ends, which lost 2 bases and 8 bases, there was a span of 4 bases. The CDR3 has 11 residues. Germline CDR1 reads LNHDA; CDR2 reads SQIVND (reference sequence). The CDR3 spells CASSINDEQFF. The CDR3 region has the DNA TGTGCCAGTAGTATAAACGATGAGCAGTTCTTC.

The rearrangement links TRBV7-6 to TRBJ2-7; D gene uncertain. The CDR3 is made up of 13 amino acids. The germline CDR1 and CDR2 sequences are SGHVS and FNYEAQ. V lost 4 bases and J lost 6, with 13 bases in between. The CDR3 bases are TGTGCCAGCAGCTGGGCGGCCGGTTCCGAGCAGTACTTC. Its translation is CASSWAAGSEQYF.

CDR3: CASSQFSGDNYNEQFF. DNA of the CDR3: TGTGCCAGCAGCCAATTTAGCGGGGATAACTACAATGAGCAGTTCTTC. The chain uses TRBV14 and TRBJ2-1, with 8 positions matching TRBD2. Trimming took 2 bases from V and 3 from J; bases not matched to a gene: 6. CDR1 SGHDN and CDR2 FVKESK come from the germline V gene. The CDR3 contains 16 residues.